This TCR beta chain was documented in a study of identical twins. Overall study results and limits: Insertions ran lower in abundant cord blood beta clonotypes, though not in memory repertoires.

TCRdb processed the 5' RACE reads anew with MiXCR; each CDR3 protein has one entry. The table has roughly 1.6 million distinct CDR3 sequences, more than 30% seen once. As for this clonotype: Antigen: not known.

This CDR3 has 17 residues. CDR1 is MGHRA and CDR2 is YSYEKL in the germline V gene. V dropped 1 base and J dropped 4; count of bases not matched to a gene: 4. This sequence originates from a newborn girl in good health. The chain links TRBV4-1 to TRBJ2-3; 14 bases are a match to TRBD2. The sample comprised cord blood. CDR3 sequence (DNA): TGCGCCAGCAGCCAAGGGAAGGGACTAGCGGGAGCAGATACGCAGTATTTT. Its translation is CASSQGKGLAGADTQYF.